This T cell receptor beta chain was recovered during a study of cytomegalovirus exposure and HLA in healthy donors. With 60 Vbeta and 13 Jbeta primers, the PCR was carried out. The repertoire was sequenced with immunoSEQ multiplex PCR; TCRdb's copy has only in-frame clones and lacks some. The sample consists of around 180,000 clones, around 84% of them appearing once. The CDR3 consists of 14 residues. Trimming removed 3 bases from V and 4 bases from J, with 11 bases in between. CDR1 and CDR2 from the germline V gene are SGHRS and YFSETQ. Material for sequencing was PBMCs. The origin of this receptor is a boy aged 2-9 years in good health and CMV-seronegative. The V gene is TRBV5-1, the J gene TRBJ1-3; D ambiguous. The CDR3 bases are TGCGCCAGCAGCTCGGGAGAAAACGGAAACACCATATATTTT. Its translation is CASSSGENGNTIYF.